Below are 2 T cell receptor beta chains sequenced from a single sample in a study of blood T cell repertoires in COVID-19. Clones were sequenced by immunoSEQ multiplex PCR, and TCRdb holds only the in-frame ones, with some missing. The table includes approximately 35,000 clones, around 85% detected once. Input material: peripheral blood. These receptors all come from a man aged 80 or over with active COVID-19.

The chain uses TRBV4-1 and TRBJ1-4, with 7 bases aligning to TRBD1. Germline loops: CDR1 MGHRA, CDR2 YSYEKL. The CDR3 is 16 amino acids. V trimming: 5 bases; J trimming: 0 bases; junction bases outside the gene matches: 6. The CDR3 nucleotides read TGCGCCAGCAGCAGTACAGGGGATGCAACTAATGAAAAACTGTTTTTT. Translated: CASSSTGDATNEKLFF.

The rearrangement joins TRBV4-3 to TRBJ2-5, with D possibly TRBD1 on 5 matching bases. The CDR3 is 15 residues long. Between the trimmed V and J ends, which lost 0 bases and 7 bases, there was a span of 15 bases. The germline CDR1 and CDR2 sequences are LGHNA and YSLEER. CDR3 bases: TGCGCCAGCAGCCAAGATCTTCGTACCAGGGTGACCCAGTACTTC. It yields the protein CASSQDLRTRVTQYF.